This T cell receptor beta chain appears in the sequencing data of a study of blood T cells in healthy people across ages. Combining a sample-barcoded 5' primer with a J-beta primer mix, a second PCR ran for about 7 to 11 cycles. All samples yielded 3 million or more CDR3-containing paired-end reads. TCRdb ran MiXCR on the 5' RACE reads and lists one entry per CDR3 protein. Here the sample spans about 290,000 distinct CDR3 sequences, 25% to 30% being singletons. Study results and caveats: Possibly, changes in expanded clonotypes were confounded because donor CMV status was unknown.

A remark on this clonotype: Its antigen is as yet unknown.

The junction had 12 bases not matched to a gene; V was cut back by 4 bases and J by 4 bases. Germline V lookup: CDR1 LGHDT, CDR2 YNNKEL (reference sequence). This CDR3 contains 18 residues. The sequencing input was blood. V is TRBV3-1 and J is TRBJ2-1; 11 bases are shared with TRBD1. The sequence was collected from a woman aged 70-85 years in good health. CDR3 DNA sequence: TGTGCCAGCAGCCCACACCAGAGGGACAGGGGGGCGTACAATGAGCAGTTCTTC. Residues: CASSPHQRDRGAYNEQFF.